This T cell receptor beta chain was sequenced in a study of Ad26.COV2.S vaccination and SARS-CoV-2 variants. Overall study findings and caveats: Comparable non-spike TCR breadth was observed in vaccine and placebo recipients. Breadth and depth estimates from TCRs may understate total T cell responses. It was vaccine recipients, not placebo recipients, who had the higher spike-specific TCR breadth.

CDR3 length equals 15 residues. The trim removed 0 bases at V and 5 bases at J, leaving 2 bases unmatched. Germline-derived CDR1 and CDR2 are ENHRY and SYGVKD. Data came from immunoSEQ multiplex PCR; TCRdb stores just in-frame clones and leaves some out. The table has 150,000 to 200,000 clones, about 83% seen once; the top ten hold under 7.5%. Comments on this clone: The antigen remains undetermined.

The receptor was derived from a human donor who had recovered from COVID-19. Here the sequenced sample was peripheral blood, taken after recovery from COVID-19. The gene calls are TRBV10-3 and TRBJ2-3; 10 nucleotides match TRBD1. The CDR3 nucleotides are TGTGCCATCAGTGAGTCGGGACAGGGGATAGATACGCAGTATTTT. Its translation: CAISESGQGIDTQYF.